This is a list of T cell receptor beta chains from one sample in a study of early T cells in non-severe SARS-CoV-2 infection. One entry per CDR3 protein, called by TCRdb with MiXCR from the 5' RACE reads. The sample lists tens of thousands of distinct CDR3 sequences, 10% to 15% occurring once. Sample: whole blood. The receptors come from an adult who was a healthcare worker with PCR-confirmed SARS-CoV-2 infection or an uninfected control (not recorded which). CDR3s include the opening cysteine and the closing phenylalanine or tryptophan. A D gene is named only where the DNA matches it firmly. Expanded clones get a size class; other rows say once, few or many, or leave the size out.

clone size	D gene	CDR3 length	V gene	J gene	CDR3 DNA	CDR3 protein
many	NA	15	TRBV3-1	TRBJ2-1	TGTGCCAGCAGCCAAGAAGGGCGGCGACGGGATGAGCAGTTCTTC	CASSQEGRRRDEQFF
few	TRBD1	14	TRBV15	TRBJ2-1	TGTGCCACCAGCAGATGGACAGGGTCGGGTGAGCAGTTCTTC	CATSRWTGSGEQFF
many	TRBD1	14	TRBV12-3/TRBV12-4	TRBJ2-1	TGTGCCAGCAGGGACAGGTCGAACTACAATGAGCAGTTCTTC	CASRDRSNYNEQFF
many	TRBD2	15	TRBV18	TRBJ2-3	TGTGCCAGCTCACTCAGCGGGAGATTCGCAGATACGCAGTATTTT	CASSLSGRFADTQYF
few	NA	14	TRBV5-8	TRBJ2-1	TGTGCCAGCAGCCGACGGACTGGTTACAATGAGCAGTTCTTC	CASSRRTGYNEQFF
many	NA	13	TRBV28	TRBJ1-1	TGTGCCAGCAGTGCCATGGGGTGGACTGAAGCTTTCTTT	CASSAMGWTEAFF
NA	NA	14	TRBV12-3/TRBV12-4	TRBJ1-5	TGTGCCAGCACCGTACACCTGGATAATCAGCCCCAGCATTTT	CASTVHLDNQPQHF
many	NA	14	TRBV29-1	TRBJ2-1	TGCAGCGTCTCGGGTTCTAGCTCCTACAATGAGCAGTTCTTC	CSVSGSSSYNEQFF
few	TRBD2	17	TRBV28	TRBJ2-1	TGTGCCAGCAGCTGGGCGACTAGCGGCTCTATTAACAATGAGCAGTTCTTC	CASSWATSGSINNEQFF
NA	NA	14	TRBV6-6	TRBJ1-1	TGTGCCAGCAGTTACCTAGCGGGGAACACTGAAGCTTTCTTT	CASSYLAGNTEAFF
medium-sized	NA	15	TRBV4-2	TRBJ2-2	TGTGCCAGCAGCCAAGTTACAGGGAACACCGGGGAGCTGTTTTTT	CASSQVTGNTGELFF
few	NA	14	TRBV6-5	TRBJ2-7	TGTGCCAGCAGTTACTCGATCAGCTCCTACGAGCAGTACTTC	CASSYSISSYEQYF
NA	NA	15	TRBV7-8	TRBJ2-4	TGTGCCAGCAACGACGACAGCTTCGCCAAAAACATTCAGTACTTC	CASNDDSFAKNIQYF
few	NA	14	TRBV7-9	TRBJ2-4	TGTGCCAGCAGCTTAGAACACCTCAAAAACATTCAGTACTTC	CASSLEHLKNIQYF
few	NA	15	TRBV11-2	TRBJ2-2	TGTGCCAGCAGCTTAGTGCCGCAGAACACCGGGGAGCTGTTTTTT	CASSLVPQNTGELFF
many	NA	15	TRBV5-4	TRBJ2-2	TGTGCCAGCAGCTTGGGGGATTTTTTCACCGGGGAGCTGTTTTTT	CASSLGDFFTGELFF
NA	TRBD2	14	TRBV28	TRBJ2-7	TGTGCCATCCTCAAGGGAGGGACCTCCTACGAGCAGTACTTC	CAILKGGTSYEQYF
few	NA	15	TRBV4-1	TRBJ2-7	TGCGCCAGCAGCCAAGATCGGACGGCCTCCTACGAGCAGTACTTC	CASSQDRTASYEQYF
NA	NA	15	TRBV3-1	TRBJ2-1	TGTGCCAGCAGCCAAGGGAACGGGAGAGGAGGTGAGCAGTTCTTC	CASSQGNGRGGEQFF
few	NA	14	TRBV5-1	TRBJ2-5	TGCGCCAGCAGCTTTCAGGGAGACCAAGAGACCCAGTACTTC	CASSFQGDQETQYF
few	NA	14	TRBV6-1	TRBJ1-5	TGTGCCAGCAGTGAATGGCAGACCAATCAGCCCCAGCATTTT	CASSEWQTNQPQHF
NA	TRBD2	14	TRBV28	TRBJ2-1	TGTGCCAGCAGTTTCGCGGGAGCGTACAATGAGCAGTTCTTC	CASSFAGAYNEQFF
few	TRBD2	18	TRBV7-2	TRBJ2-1	TGTGCCAGCAGCTTAGGTTGGCCTAGCGGGAGAGGCCGGAATGAGCAGTTCTTC	CASSLGWPSGRGRNEQFF
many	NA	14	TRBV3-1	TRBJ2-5	TGTGCCAGCAGCCAAGCCGGTGAGCTTGGGACCCAGTACTTC	CASSQAGELGTQYF
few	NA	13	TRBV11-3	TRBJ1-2	TGTGCCAGCAGCCTAAGGCAGGGTGTCGGCTACACCTTC	CASSLRQGVGYTF
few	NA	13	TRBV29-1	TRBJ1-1	TGCAGCGTTGAAGAGTGGGGCCTGGGTGAAGCTTTCTTT	CSVEEWGLGEAFF
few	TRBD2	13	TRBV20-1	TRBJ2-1	TGCAGTGCTAGCGGCGGGAGGGGGGATGAGCAGTTCTTC	CSASGGRGDEQFF
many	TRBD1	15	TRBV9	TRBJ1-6	TGTGCCAGCAGCGTTGGTCAGGGGGCGAATTCACCCCTCCACTTT	CASSVGQGANSPLHF
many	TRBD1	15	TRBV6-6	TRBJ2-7	TGTGCCAGCAGTTACAGCGCCGGACAGGTCTACGAGCAGTACTTC	CASSYSAGQVYEQYF
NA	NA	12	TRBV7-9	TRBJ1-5	TGTGCCTCCCGACAAGGCAATCAGCCCCAGCATTTT	CASRQGNQPQHF
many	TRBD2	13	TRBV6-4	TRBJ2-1	TGTGCCAGCAGTGACTCGGAGCGGGGGGGGTTGTTCTTC	CASSDSERGGLFF
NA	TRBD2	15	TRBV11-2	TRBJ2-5	TGTGCCAGCAGCCCGGGACTAGCGGGGAAAGAGACCCAGTACTTC	CASSPGLAGKETQYF
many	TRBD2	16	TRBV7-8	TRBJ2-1	TGTGCCAGCAGTCGTACTAGCGGGAGGGGAGGGAATGAGCAGTTCTTC	CASSRTSGRGGNEQFF
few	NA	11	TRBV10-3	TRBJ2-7	TGTGCCATCAGTAACTCCTACGAGCAGTACTTC	CAISNSYEQYF
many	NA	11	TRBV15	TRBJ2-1	TGTGCCACCAGCGCGGGGTATGAGCAGTTCTTC	CATSAGYEQFF
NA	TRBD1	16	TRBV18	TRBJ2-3	TGTGCCAGTTCTCCTGATGAGCGGGACAGGGCAGATACGCAGTATTTT	CASSPDERDRADTQYF
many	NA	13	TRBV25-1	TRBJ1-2	TGTGCCAGTACCAGGGGCTCTAACTATGGCTACACCTTC	CASTRGSNYGYTF
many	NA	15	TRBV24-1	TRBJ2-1	TGTGCCACCAGCCTTTCGGTTTCAGGACACAATGAGCAGTTCTTC	CATSLSVSGHNEQFF
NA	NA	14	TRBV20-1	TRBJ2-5	TGCAGTGCTCAACAGGCCGCACACCAAGAGACCCAGTACTTC	CSAQQAAHQETQYF
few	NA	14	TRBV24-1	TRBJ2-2	TGTGCCACCAGTGATTCTGAAAACACCGGGGAGCTGTTTTTT	CATSDSENTGELFF
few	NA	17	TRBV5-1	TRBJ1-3	TGCGCCAGCAGCACCACTCTCCCCGGACGTGCTGGAAACACCATATATTTT	CASSTTLPGRAGNTIYF
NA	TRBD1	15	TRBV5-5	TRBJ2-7	TGTGCCAGCAGCCCTCGACAGGGGGGCTCCTACGAGCAGTACTTC	CASSPRQGGSYEQYF
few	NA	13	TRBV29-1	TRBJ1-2	TGCAGCGTTGAAGGTGCACGGCGCAACGGCTACACCTTC	CSVEGARRNGYTF
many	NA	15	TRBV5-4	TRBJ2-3	TGTGCCAGCAGCTCCCTAGGCGGGGACACAGATACGCAGTATTTT	CASSSLGGDTDTQYF
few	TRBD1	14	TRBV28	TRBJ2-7	TGTGCCAGCAGCCCACAGGGGATTTCCTACGAGCAGTACTTC	CASSPQGISYEQYF
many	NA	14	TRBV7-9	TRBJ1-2	TGTGCCAGCTCCGAGGGCAGGGGCATTCCGGGCTACACCTTC	CASSEGRGIPGYTF
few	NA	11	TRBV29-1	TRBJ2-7	TGCAGCGTTGACACCTCCTACGAGCAGTACTTC	CSVDTSYEQYF
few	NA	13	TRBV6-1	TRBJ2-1	TGTGCCAGCAGGCTATTTGGGCACAATGAGCAGTTCTTC	CASRLFGHNEQFF
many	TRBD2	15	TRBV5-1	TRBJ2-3	TGCGCCACGAACGGCGGGAGAGGGGGCACAGATACGCAGTATTTT	CATNGGRGGTDTQYF
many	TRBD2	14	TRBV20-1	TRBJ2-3	TGCAGTGCTAGAGAAGGGGAGGGGACAGATACGCAGTATTTT	CSAREGEGTDTQYF
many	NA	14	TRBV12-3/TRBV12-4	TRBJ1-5	TGTGCCAGCAGTTTAGCCGGGAACAATCAGCCCCAGCATTTT	CASSLAGNNQPQHF
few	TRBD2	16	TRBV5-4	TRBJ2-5	TGTGCCAGCAGCACCGGTGGGGGAGGGCCTACGAAGACCCAGTACTTC	CASSTGGGGPTKTQYF
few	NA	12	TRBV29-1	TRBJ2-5	TGCAGCGTTGAAGCGGCGATGAAGACCCAGTACTTC	CSVEAAMKTQYF
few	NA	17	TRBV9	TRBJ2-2	TGTGCCAGCAGCGTACCCCGGGGGACAGCCAACACCGGGGAGCTGTTTTTT	CASSVPRGTANTGELFF
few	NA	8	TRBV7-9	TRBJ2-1	TGTGCCAGCAGCCAAGAGTTCTTC	CASSQEFF